Listed below are T cell receptor beta chains from one sample, sequenced in a study of blood T cells in healthy people across ages. TCRdb independently ran MiXCR on the 5' RACE reads; one entry per CDR3 protein. The table includes about 830,000 distinct CDR3 sequences, 62% detected once. Specimen: blood. The receptors come from a man younger than 40 in good health. Both conserved end residues are part of each CDR3. Fields, in order: clone size, D gene, J gene, V gene, CDR3 DNA, CDR3 protein. The D gene is left open where the match is weak. Clone sizes are given selectively: once, few, many, or a class where the clone is expanded.

abundance: .; d_gene: .; j_gene: TRBJ1-4; v_gene: TRBV29-1; CDR3nt: TGCAGCGTTGAAATTCTAGGGGGTGGTGAAAAACTGTTTTTT; CDR3aa: CSVEILGGGEKLFF
abundance: .; d_gene: TRBD2; j_gene: TRBJ2-5; v_gene: TRBV12-3/TRBV12-4; CDR3nt: TGTGCCAGCAGTTTGGCCGGGAGGGACCAAGAGACCCAGTACTTC; CDR3aa: CASSLAGRDQETQYF
abundance: .; d_gene: TRBD2; j_gene: TRBJ2-7; v_gene: TRBV18; CDR3nt: TGTGCCAGCTCGCTTCTAGCGGGGAGTCCTTCCTACGAGCAGTACTTC; CDR3aa: CASSLLAGSPSYEQYF
abundance: .; d_gene: .; j_gene: TRBJ2-5; v_gene: TRBV6-5; CDR3nt: TGTGCCAGCAGTTACCGACGGACTTCCGAGACCCAGTACTTC; CDR3aa: CASSYRRTSETQYF
abundance: .; d_gene: .; j_gene: TRBJ1-4; v_gene: TRBV20-1; CDR3nt: TGCAGTGCTAGAGATTGGGGACTAGCTGCAACTAATGAAAAACTGTTTTTT; CDR3aa: CSARDWGLAATNEKLFF
abundance: .; d_gene: TRBD1; j_gene: TRBJ2-5; v_gene: TRBV20-1; CDR3nt: TGCAGTGCTAGAGTGGGAAGGGGACAGGGACTTTTCCAGCGGGGAACCCAAGAGACCCAGTACTTC; CDR3aa: CSARVGRGQGLFQRGTQETQYF
abundance: .; d_gene: TRBD1; j_gene: TRBJ2-4; v_gene: TRBV12-3/TRBV12-4; CDR3nt: TGTGCCAGCAGCTTGACAGGGCTCCTTCAGTACTTC; CDR3aa: CASSLTGLLQYF
abundance: few; d_gene: TRBD1; j_gene: TRBJ2-1; v_gene: TRBV3-1; CDR3nt: TGTGCCAGCAGCTATGGACAGGGTGGCTACAATGAGCAGTTCTTC; CDR3aa: CASSYGQGGYNEQFF
abundance: .; d_gene: .; j_gene: TRBJ2-5; v_gene: TRBV27; CDR3nt: TGTGCCAGCAGTTTACAGGGTTTAGAGACCCAGTACTTC; CDR3aa: CASSLQGLETQYF
abundance: few; d_gene: .; j_gene: TRBJ1-1; v_gene: TRBV18; CDR3nt: TGTGCCAGCTCACCAGGAATCGGGGGTGCTGAAGCTTTCTTT; CDR3aa: CASSPGIGGAEAFF
abundance: few; d_gene: TRBD1; j_gene: TRBJ1-4; v_gene: TRBV7-9; CDR3nt: TGTGCCACCCGGGACAGGGGAGAAGAAAAACTGTTTTTT; CDR3aa: CATRDRGEEKLFF
abundance: .; d_gene: TRBD2; j_gene: TRBJ2-3; v_gene: TRBV7-2; CDR3nt: TGTGCCAGCAGCTTAGTCACCCAGCGGGGGTCAGATACGCAGTATTTT; CDR3aa: CASSLVTQRGSDTQYF
abundance: .; d_gene: .; j_gene: TRBJ1-5; v_gene: TRBV6-2/TRBV6-3; CDR3nt: TGTGCCAGCAGGGGCCCGGGCACAGAGCCCCAGCATTTT; CDR3aa: CASRGPGTEPQHF
abundance: .; d_gene: .; j_gene: TRBJ2-2; v_gene: TRBV29-1; CDR3nt: TGCAGCGTTAGGATCAGTGGCACCGGGGAGCTGTTTTTT; CDR3aa: CSVRISGTGELFF
abundance: .; d_gene: .; j_gene: TRBJ2-3; v_gene: TRBV29-1; CDR3nt: TGCAGCGTTGAAGGGAACTCCACAGATACGCAGTATTTT; CDR3aa: CSVEGNSTDTQYF
abundance: few; d_gene: TRBD2; j_gene: TRBJ2-5; v_gene: TRBV29-1; CDR3nt: TGCAGCGTTCGCGACGCACTAGCCCGGGGGGGAAAGACCCAGTACTTC; CDR3aa: CSVRDALARGGKTQYF